What follows are 10 T cell receptor beta chains derived from one specimen sequenced in a study of human T cells and chemical hapten exposure. One entry per CDR3 protein results from TCRdb running MiXCR on the RACE reads. The table lists about 180,000 distinct CDR3 sequences, around 30% of them singletons. Time point meaning: pre-sensitization, week 0. Treatment described: therapeutic diphenylcyclopropenone sensitization with weekly scalp DPC. The input for sequencing was whole blood, taken in connection with sensitization to the hapten diphenylcyclopropenone (DPC). The receptors originated from a woman in her twenties or thirties with alopecia areata. Some clones in this sample may be carry-over from other donors' samples.

This sequence joins TRBV9 and TRBJ1-5; D is uncertain. The CDR3 has 15 residues. V was clipped by 3 bases and J by 0 bases, with 10 bases between them. The germline V gene has CDR1 SGDLS and CDR2 YYNGEE. The CDR3 nucleotides read TGTGCCAGCAGCGCGGCACCTAATAGCAATCAGCCCCAGCATTTT. Protein sequence: CASSAAPNSNQPQHF.

This clonotype was recorded once. J is TRBJ2-3 and V is TRBV29-1, with 9 bases lining up with TRBD1. The germline V gene has CDR1 SQVTM and CDR2 ANQGSEA. The CDR3 is made up of 14 amino acids. V lost 7 bases to trimming and J lost 3 bases; unmatched junction nucleotides: 8. The CDR3 region is CSADGTGKTDTQYF. In nucleotides, the CDR3 is TGCAGCGCCGATGGGACAGGGAAGACAGATACGCAGTATTTT.

The chain is built from TRBV20-1 and TRBJ1-2, with 7 bases aligning to TRBD1. V dropped 3 bases and J dropped 6; count of bases not matched to a gene: 4. This CDR3 comprises 12 residues. CDR1 DFQATT and CDR2 SNEGSKA come from the germline V gene (reference sequence). The CDR3 spells CSARTTGDGYTF. The DNA of the CDR3 is TGCAGTGCTAGGACAACAGGGGATGGCTACACCTTC.

This clonotype has a handful of counts. The chain combines TRBV20-1 with TRBJ2-7, with D possibly being TRBD2 (5 bases). Germline CDR1 is DFQATT and CDR2 is SNEGSKA (reference sequence). CDR3 size: 12 residues. V dropped 0 bases and J dropped 6 bases, with 9 bases sitting between them. Here the CDR3 reads CSARDGGGEQYF. In nucleotides, the CDR3 is TGCAGTGCTAGAGATGGCGGAGGCGAGCAGTACTTC.

This clonotype was seen a few times. This chain links TRBV29-1 with TRBJ2-3, with 8 positions matching TRBD1. This CDR3 is 14 amino acids long. Germline lookup yields CDR1 SQVTM and CDR2 ANQGSEA. V lost 6 bases, J lost 4 bases, and 9 bases stayed unmatched. Here the CDR3 DNA reads TGCAGCGTCAACGGACAGGGATGGTCAGATACGCAGTATTTT. It translates to CSVNGQGWSDTQYF.

The V and J genes are TRBV2 and TRBJ2-7, with 16 bases that match TRBD2. The CDR3 consists of 17 residues. V dropped 7 bases and J dropped 0; count of bases not matched to a gene: 6. Germline V gene sequence: CDR1 SNHLY, CDR2 FYNNEI. The DNA of the CDR3 is TGTGCCAGCATCTCCGGGACTAGCGGGAGGGGCTCCTACGAGCAGTACTTC. This encodes CASISGTSGRGSYEQYF. The complete variable domain, with remaining parts taken from reference TRBV2 and TRBJ2-7, reads EPEVTQTPSHQVTQMGQEVILRCVPISNHLYFYWYRQILGQKVEFLVSFYNNEISEKSEIFDDQFSVERPDGSNFTLKIRSTKLEDSAMYFCASISGTSGRGSYEQYFGPGTRLTVT.

This clonotype has a handful of counts. V and J are TRBV28 and TRBJ2-1, with D perhaps matching TRBD2 (5 bases). Trimming cost V 3 bases and J 1 base, with 10 bases left between them. Germline V CDR1 and CDR2: MDHEN, SYDVKM. The CDR3 has 15 amino acids. CDR3 coding DNA: TGTGCCAGCAGTTTGGCGGGTATGTCCTACAATGAGCAGTTCTTC. It translates to CASSLAGMSYNEQFF.

This clonotype was seen a few times. This chain connects TRBV29-1 to TRBJ2-7; TRBD1 aligns across 9 bases. The CDR3 sequence is 13 residues long. V lost 6 bases, J lost 2 bases, and 5 bases stayed unmatched. The V gene's germline CDR1 is SQVTM and CDR2 ANQGSEA. The CDR3 loop reads CSVRTGEAYEQYF. CDR3 coding DNA: TGCAGCGTCCGGACAGGGGAGGCCTACGAGCAGTACTTC.

V and J are TRBV9 and TRBJ2-1; 11 bases agree with TRBD2. The germline CDR1 and CDR2 sequences are SGDLS and YYNGEE. Losses at the gene ends were 4 bases for V and 9 bases for J; bases not matched to a gene: 12. The CDR3 runs 16 residues. CDR3 region: CASSPRTSGFPVEQFF. The DNA of the CDR3 is TGTGCCAGCAGCCCGCGGACTAGCGGGTTCCCAGTTGAGCAGTTCTTC.

This clonotype was counted a few times. The chain couples TRBV7-9 to TRBJ2-1, with unresolved D. CDR1 SEHNR and CDR2 FQNEAQ come from the germline V gene (reference sequence). V lost 3 bases to trimming and J lost 0 bases, with 6 bases between them. This CDR3 comprises 14 residues. The CDR3 DNA reads TGTGCCAGCAGCTTCCGCCTCTCCTACAATGAGCAGTTCTTC. It yields the protein CASSFRLSYNEQFF.